Described below is a single T cell receptor (beta chain) sequence and its context. Per the germline V gene, CDR1 is SGHTA and CDR2 is FQGNSA. There are 17 residues in the CDR3. V was cut by 1 base and J by 0 bases, with 16 bases left in between. This specimen comes from a study of blood T cell repertoires in COVID-19. Study as a whole: The United States, Italy and Spain were the sources of the acute and convalescent COVID-19 samples.

Sequenced by immunoSEQ multiplex PCR; TCRdb stores in-frame clones only, minus some. Of approximately 300,000 clones listed, roughly 91% are singletons. This clonotype was obtained from a man aged 50 or older with active or convalescent COVID-19. The specimen was peripheral blood. This chain uses TRBV7-2 with TRBJ2-7; a weak D match, TRBD1 (6 bases). CDR3 coding DNA: TGTGCCAGCAGCTTAGGCACCGGACAGCCGAGCTCCTACGAGCAGTACTTC. This sequence encodes CASSLGTGQPSSYEQYF.